This TCR beta chain was observed in a study of CD8+ T cells in alopecia areata. General study results and limits: Mice gave a clearer picture of TCR sharing than patients did, possibly for HLA-related reasons.

Only a few counts were recorded for this clone. Its antigen is still unknown. Noted treatment: oral pan-JAK inhibitor, 5-10 mg twice daily. Trimming removed 5 bases from V and 4 bases from J, with 18 bases in between. The CDR3 length is 15 residues. Germline V lookup: CDR1 SGHTA, CDR2 FQGNSA. Extracted RNA was reverse transcribed into cDNA, the sequencing template. Libraries were prepared by immunoSEQ multiplex PCR; TCRdb keeps only in-frame clonotypes and omits some of them. The sample consists of hundreds of thousands of clones, approximately 67% of them appearing once. The sample here was CD4+ T cells sorted from blood, taken between weeks 43 and 45, from a patient treated with tofacitinib. This clonotype was obtained from a human donor with alopecia areata. V gene TRBV7-2 combines with J gene TRBJ2-7; TRBD2 might be the D (7 bases). DNA for the CDR3: TGTGCCAGCAGCCAAGTCTGGGGAGGGGGGTACGAGCAGTACTTC. Its translation: CASSQVWGGGYEQYF.